This entry is about one T cell receptor (beta chain). What it binds is not known. Clones were read by immunoSEQ multiplex PCR, and TCRdb kept only the in-frame ones, dropping some. This sample has about 150,000 clones, with roughly nine tenths found just once. This specimen comes from a study of T cell responses to AZD1222 COVID-19 vaccine. Study-wide findings and caveats: Among AZD1222 vaccinees, only six were seropositive at baseline.

The V segment lost 4 bases and the J segment 0 bases; nucleotides outside the gene matches: 6. The CDR3 is 15 residues long. Germline assignment: CDR1 SGHTS and CDR2 YDEGEE. The material was peripheral blood, obtained after recovery from COVID-19. The chain couples TRBV5-8 to TRBJ1-1; 7 nucleotides match TRBD1. This TCR was sampled from an adult who had recovered from COVID-19. The CDR3 is CASSKQGRMNTEAFF. The CDR3 coding sequence is TGTGCCAGCAGCAAACAGGGGCGAATGAACACTGAAGCTTTCTTT.